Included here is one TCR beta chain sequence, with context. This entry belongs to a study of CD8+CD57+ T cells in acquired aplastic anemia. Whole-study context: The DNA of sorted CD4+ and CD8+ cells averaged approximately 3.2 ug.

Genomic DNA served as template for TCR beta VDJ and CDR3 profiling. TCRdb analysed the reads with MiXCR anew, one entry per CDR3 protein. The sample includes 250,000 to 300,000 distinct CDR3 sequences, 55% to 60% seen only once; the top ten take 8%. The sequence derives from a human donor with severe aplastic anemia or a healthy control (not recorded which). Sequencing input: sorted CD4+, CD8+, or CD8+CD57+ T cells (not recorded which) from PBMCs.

The CDR3 nucleotides are TGTGCCAGCAGTGAAGCCTATGGGCAGGGGGCCAACGTCCTGACTTTC. Its translation is CASSEAYGQGANVLTF. The chain employs TRBV2 and TRBJ2-6; D not resolved. CDR1 and CDR2 from the germline V gene are SNHLY and FYNNEI. Trimming removed 0 bases at V and 4 bases at J, with 10 bases between. The CDR3 consists of 16 residues. The whole variable domain, remainder taken from reference TRBV2 and TRBJ2-6, is EPEVTQTPSHQVTQMGQEVILRCVPISNHLYFYWYRQILGQKVEFLVSFYNNEISEKSEIFDDQFSVERPDGSNFTLKIRSTKLEDSAMYFCASSEAYGQGANVLTFGAGSRLTVL.